The rows below give T cell receptor beta chains drawn from one sample of a study of shared clonotypes between healthy human individuals. Profiled with immunoSEQ multiplex PCR; TCRdb holds only in-frame clones, not every one. The table lists 2,100,000 or so clones, 90% to 96% of them singletons, with less than 0.15% in the top ten. The sample was naive CD4+ T cells sorted from blood. Receptors originate from a man younger than 35 in good health. Each CDR3 is given without its conserved first and last residue. Fields, in order: J gene, V gene, CDR3 protein.

J: TRBJ2-2; V: TRBV7-7; CDR3: ASTFISGHRGAV
J: TRBJ2-7; V: TRBV27; CDR3: ATQLRLAGTYEQY
J: TRBJ2-7; V: TRBV28; CDR3: ASSDLGASSYEQY
J: TRBJ2-2; V: TRBV15; CDR3: AVPLVTGELF
J: TRBJ1-6; V: TRBV27; CDR3: ASSLSKGTLYNSPLH
J: TRBJ2-5; V: TRBV7-6; CDR3: ASSLRGMETQY
J: TRBJ2-5; V: TRBV10-2; CDR3: ASTRTGETQY
J: TRBJ2-3; V: TRBV12-5; CDR3: ASGPTGTGYADTQY
J: TRBJ2-3; V: TRBV5-1; CDR3: ASSLQKRTDTQY
J: TRBJ1-2; V: TRBV6-1; CDR3: AIFLEQGGYT
J: TRBJ2-7; V: TRBV9; CDR3: ASSVHDTSSEQY
J: TRBJ1-1; V: TRBV6-5; CDR3: ASSYSIGRTNTEAF
J: TRBJ2-7; V: TRBV6-5; CDR3: ASTQGAVYEQY
J: TRBJ2-7; V: TRBV28; CDR3: ASCVATGEQY
J: TRBJ2-5; V: TRBV10-2; CDR3: ASGVGVGGTQY
J: TRBJ2-3; V: TRBV10-3; CDR3: AISAGRDTQY
J: TRBJ2-4; V: TRBV12-5; CDR3: ASTIGNIQY
J: TRBJ2-7; V: TRBV4-3; CDR3: ASSLGVGEQY
J: TRBJ2-2; V: TRBV6-5; CDR3: ASRYRAGELF
J: TRBJ2-7; V: TRBV5-1; CDR3: ASSFVQGYEQY
J: TRBJ2-2; V: TRBV5-1; CDR3: ASSWGRDRGGTGELF
J: TRBJ1-3; V: TRBV25-1; CDR3: ASSDLGSAGNTIY
J: TRBJ1-1; V: TRBV15; CDR3: ATSRPGSRNTEAF
J: TRBJ2-7; V: TRBV5-4; CDR3: ASSWSGQGSYEQY
J: TRBJ2-1; V: TRBV9; CDR3: ASSLHRDSSYNEQF
J: TRBJ1-3; V: TRBV9; CDR3: ASSGWELPGRGSGNTIY
J: TRBJ2-3; V: TRBV11-1; CDR3: ASSSGQGRGTDTQY
J: TRBJ1-2; V: TRBV28; CDR3: ASSLGLLANYGYT
J: TRBJ1-2; V: TRBV6-1; CDR3: ASSEGNNYGYT
J: TRBJ2-7; V: TRBV5-1; CDR3: ASSKTGTSGYEQY
J: TRBJ1-1; V: TRBV2; CDR3: ASRADRLNTEAF
J: TRBJ2-3; V: TRBV23-1; CDR3: ASSQSLGGQGAKLYTDTQY
J: TRBJ2-7; V: TRBV6-1; CDR3: ASSESQGLQFLYEQY
J: TRBJ2-3; V: TRBV7-9; CDR3: ASSFPPRDTQY